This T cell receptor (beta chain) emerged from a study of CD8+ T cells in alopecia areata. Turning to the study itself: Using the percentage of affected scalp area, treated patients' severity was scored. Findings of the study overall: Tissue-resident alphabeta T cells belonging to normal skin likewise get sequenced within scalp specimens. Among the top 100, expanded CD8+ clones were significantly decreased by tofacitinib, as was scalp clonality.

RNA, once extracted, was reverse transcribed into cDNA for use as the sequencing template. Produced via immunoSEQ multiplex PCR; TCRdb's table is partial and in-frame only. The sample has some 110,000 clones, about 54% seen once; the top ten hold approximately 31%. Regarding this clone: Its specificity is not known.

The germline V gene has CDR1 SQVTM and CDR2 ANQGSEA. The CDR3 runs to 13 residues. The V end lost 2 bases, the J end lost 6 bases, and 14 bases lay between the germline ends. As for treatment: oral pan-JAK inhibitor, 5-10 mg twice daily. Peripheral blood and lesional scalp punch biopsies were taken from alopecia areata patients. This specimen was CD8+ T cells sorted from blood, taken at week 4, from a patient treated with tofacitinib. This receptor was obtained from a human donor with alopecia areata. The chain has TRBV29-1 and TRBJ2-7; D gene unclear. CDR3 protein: CSVELDGRIEQYF. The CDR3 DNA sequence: TGCAGCGTTGAACTTGATGGCAGAATCGAGCAGTACTTC.